This T cell receptor (beta chain) was captured in a study of early T cells in non-severe SARS-CoV-2 infection. Background on the study: Sequencing targeted bulk RNA from unsorted whole blood, leaving chains unpaired.

The study's findings and limits: Private and CD4 specificities were missed by VDJdb matching, skewed to anti-spike CD8.

This clonotype has just one count. Its target is unknown. V was pared by 4 bases and J by 8 bases, with 9 bases between. The CDR3 is 12 amino acids. TCRdb called the 5' RACE reads again in MiXCR, with one record for every CDR3 protein. In the table there are about 21,000 distinct CDR3 sequences, about 5.7% of which are singletons. The receptor was derived from an adult who was a healthcare worker with PCR-confirmed SARS-CoV-2 infection or an uninfected control (not recorded which). This chain uses TRBV12-3 or TRBV12-4 with TRBJ2-1; no clear D. The source material was whole blood, sampled at baseline. The CDR3 DNA sequence: TGTGCCAGCAGTTCCCGAATCTATGAGCAGTTCTTC. As protein: CASSSRIYEQFF.